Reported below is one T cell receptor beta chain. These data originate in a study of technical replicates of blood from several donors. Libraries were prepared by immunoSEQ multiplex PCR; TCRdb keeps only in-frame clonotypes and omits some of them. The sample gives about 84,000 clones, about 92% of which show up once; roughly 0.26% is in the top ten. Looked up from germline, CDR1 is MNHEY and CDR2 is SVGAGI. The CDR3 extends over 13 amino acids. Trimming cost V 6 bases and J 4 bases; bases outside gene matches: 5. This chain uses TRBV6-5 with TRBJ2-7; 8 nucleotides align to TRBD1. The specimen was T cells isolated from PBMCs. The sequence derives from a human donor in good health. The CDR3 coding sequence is TGTGCCAGCAGGATGACAGGGGTATACGAGCAGTACTTC. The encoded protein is CASRMTGVYEQYF.